One and the same sample provided the 10 T cell receptor beta chains below, sequenced in a study of control samples from healthy donors and cancer patients. Repertoires were generated with immunoSEQ multiplex PCR, while TCRdb's copy carries only in-frame clones and drops some. The sample holds fewer than 95,000 clones; around 81% are singletons and the top ten take approximately 19%. The sample consisted of blood. The receptors shown here come from a man under 40 in good health.

The chain carries TRBV6-5 and TRBJ2-1; the D gene is possibly TRBD1 (5 bases). CDR3 length: 15 residues. Per germline, CDR1 MNHEY and CDR2 SVGAGI. V gave up 5 bases and J gave up 6 bases, with 17 bases separating them. The CDR3 is CASSRTTHQRNEQFF. DNA for the CDR3: TGTGCCAGCAGTCGGACAACCCATCAGCGCAATGAGCAGTTCTTC.

The chain joins TRBV11-2 to TRBJ2-7, with D perhaps assigned TRBD1 or TRBD2 (5 bases each). The germline V gene has CDR1 SGHAT and CDR2 FQNNGV. The CDR3 extends over 15 amino acids. Trimming stripped 4 bases from V and 3 bases from J, with 16 bases between. The CDR3: CASSSGTGGLYEQYF. CDR3 bases: TGTGCCAGCAGCTCTGGGACGGGTGGTCTCTACGAGCAGTACTTC.

The rearrangement uses TRBV9 and TRBJ2-2, with 9 bases aligning to TRBD1. V was pared by 3 bases and J by 0 bases, with 3 bases of the junction left unmatched. This CDR3 comprises 16 residues. CDR1 and CDR2 (germline): SGDLS, YYNGEE. The CDR3 loop is CASSARQGANTGELFF. CDR3 in DNA: TGTGCCAGCAGCGCCAGACAGGGGGCGAACACCGGGGAGCTGTTTTTT.

The chain joins TRBV10-3 to TRBJ1-3; the match to TRBD1 covers 9 bases. Looked up from germline, CDR1 is ENHRY and CDR2 is SYGVKD. The CDR3 sequence is 15 residues long. V dropped 10 bases and J dropped 4; count of bases not matched to a gene: 11. The CDR3 loop reads CATAGTGITGNTIYF. The CDR3, as DNA: TGTGCCACCGCCGGGACAGGGATTACGGGAAACACCATATATTTT.

CDR3 sequence (DNA): TGTGCCAGCAGCAATCGCGTGACAGGGCTCCTCTATGGCTACACCTTC. Translating gives CASSNRVTGLLYGYTF. The genes are TRBV5-5 and TRBJ1-2, with 7 positions matching TRBD1. Trimming at V came to 4 bases and at J to 4 bases, leaving 13 bases not matched to a gene. The CDR3 extends over 16 amino acids. Per the germline V gene, CDR1 is SGHKS and CDR2 is YYEKEE (reference sequence).

This rearrangement joins TRBV24-1 to TRBJ2-3; D might be TRBD2 (6 bases). CDR1 is KGHDR, CDR2 SFDVKD, per germline. The V end lost 4 bases, the J end lost 2 bases, and 15 bases lay between the germline ends. CDR3 length: 16 amino acids. CDR3 region: CATSEEGKGHTDTQYF. As DNA, the CDR3 is TGTGCCACCAGTGAGGAGGGGAAGGGTCACACAGATACGCAGTATTTT.

There are a few counts of this clone. The chain links TRBV30 to TRBJ1-4, with a weak D call TRBD1 (5 bases). The ends were cut back, 5 bases at V and 4 bases at J, with 17 bases in the middle. The CDR3 loop spans 15 amino acids. CDR1 is GTSNPN and CDR2 is SVGIG in the germline V gene (reference sequence). In nucleotides, the CDR3 is TGTGCCTGGGGCTGGGGGGGGGTAGATAATGAAAAACTGTTTTTT. This encodes CAWGWGGVDNEKLFF.

V usage is TRBV11-2 and J usage is TRBJ2-1; D may be TRBD1 or TRBD2 (5 bases each). V was trimmed by 2 bases and J by 0 bases, leaving 8 bases between them. The CDR3 is made up of 15 amino acids. The germline V gene has CDR1 SGHAT and CDR2 FQNNGV. CDR3 bases: TGTGCCAGCAGCTTAAGTGGGACCTCCTACAATGAGCAGTTCTTC. This translates into CASSLSGTSYNEQFF.

The genes are TRBV27 and TRBJ1-2; D gene ambiguous. The CDR3 sequence is 8 residues long. CDR1 is MNHEY and CDR2 is SMNVEV in the germline V gene (reference sequence). The CDR3 reads CPLSGYTF. The DNA of the CDR3 is TGTCCCCTTAGTGGCTACACCTTC.

J is TRBJ2-1 and V is TRBV5-1, with D perhaps matching TRBD2 (6 bases). The CDR3 runs 17 residues. Germline CDR1 and CDR2: SGHRS and YFSETQ. V gave up 2 bases and J gave up 9 bases, with 24 bases separating them. The CDR3 DNA is TGCGCCAGCAGCTTAGGGACTCTAGTCGAAGGTGGCCGTGAGCAGTTCTTC. Translation gives CASSLGTLVEGGREQFF.